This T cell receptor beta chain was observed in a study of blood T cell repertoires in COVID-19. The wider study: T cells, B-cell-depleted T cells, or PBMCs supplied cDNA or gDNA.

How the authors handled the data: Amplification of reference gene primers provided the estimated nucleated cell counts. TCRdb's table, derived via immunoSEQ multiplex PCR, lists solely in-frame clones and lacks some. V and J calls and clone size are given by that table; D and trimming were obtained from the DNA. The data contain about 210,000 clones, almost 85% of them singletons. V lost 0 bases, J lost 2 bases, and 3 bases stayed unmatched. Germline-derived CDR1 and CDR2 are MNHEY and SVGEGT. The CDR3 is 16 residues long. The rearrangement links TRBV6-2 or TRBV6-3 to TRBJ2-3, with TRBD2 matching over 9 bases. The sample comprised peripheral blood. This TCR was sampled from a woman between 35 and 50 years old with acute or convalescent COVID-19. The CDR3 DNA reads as TGTGCCAGCAGTTACTCGGAGCGGGAGGCCACAGATACGCAGTATTTT. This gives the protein CASSYSEREATDTQYF.